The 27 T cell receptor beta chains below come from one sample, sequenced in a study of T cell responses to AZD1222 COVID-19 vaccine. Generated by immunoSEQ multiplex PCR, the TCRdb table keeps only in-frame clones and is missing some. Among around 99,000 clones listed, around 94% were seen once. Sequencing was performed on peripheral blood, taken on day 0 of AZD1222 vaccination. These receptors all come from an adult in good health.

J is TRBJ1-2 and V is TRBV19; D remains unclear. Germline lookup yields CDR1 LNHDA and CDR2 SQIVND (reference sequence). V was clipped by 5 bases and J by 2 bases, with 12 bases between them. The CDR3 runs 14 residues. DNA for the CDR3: TGTGCCAGTAGTCCGAATACCGGAAACTATGGCTACACCTTC. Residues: CASSPNTGNYGYTF.

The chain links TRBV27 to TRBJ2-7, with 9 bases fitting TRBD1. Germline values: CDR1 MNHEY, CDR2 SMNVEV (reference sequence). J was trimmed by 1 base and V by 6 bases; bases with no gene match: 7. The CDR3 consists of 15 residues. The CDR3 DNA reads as TGTGCCAGCAGCCCTCGCGGGACAGGGTCCTACGAGCAGTACTTC. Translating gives CASSPRGTGSYEQYF.

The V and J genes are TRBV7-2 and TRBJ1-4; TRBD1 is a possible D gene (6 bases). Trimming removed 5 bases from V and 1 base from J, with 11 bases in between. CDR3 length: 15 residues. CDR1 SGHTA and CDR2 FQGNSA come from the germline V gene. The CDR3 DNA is TGTGCCAGCAGCATACAGGGACTAACTAATGAAAAACTGTTTTTT. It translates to CASSIQGLTNEKLFF.

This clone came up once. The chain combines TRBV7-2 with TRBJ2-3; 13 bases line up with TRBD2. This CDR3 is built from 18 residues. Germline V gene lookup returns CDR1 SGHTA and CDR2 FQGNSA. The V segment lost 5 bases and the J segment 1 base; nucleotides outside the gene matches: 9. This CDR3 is CASSATSGRLVGTDTQYF. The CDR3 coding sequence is TGTGCCAGCAGCGCGACTAGCGGGAGGCTTGTGGGCACAGATACGCAGTATTTT. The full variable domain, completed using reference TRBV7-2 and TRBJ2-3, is GAGVSQSPSNKVTEKGKDVELRCDPISGHTALYWYRQSLGQGLEFLIYFQGNSAPDKSGLPSDRFSAERTGGSVSTLTIQRTQQEDSAVYLCASSATSGRLVGTDTQYFGPGTRLTVL.

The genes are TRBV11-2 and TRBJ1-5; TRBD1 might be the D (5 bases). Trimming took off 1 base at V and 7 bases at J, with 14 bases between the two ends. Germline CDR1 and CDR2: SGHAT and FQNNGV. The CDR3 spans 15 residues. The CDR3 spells CASSLGQGPGQPQHF. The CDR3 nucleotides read TGTGCCAGCAGCTTAGGCCAGGGACCGGGACAGCCCCAGCATTTT. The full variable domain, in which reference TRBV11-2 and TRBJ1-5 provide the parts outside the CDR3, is EAGVAQSPRYKIIEKRQSVAFWCNPISGHATLYWYQQILGQGPKLLIQFQNNGVVDDSQLPKDRFSAERLKGVDSTLKIQPAKLEDSAVYLCASSLGQGPGQPQHFGDGTRLSIL.

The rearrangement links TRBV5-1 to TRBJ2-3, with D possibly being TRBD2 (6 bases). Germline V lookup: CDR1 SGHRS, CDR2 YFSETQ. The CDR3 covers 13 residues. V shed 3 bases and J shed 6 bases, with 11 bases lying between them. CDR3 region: CASSSERGDTQYF. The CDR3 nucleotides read TGCGCCAGCAGCTCCGAACGGGGGGATACGCAGTATTTT.

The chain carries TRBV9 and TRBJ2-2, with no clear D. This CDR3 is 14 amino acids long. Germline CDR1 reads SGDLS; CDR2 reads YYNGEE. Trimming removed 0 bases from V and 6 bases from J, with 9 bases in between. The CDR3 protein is CASSVDPPAGELFF. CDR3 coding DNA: TGTGCCAGCAGCGTAGACCCACCCGCCGGGGAGCTGTTTTTT. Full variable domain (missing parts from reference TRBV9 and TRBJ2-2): DSGVTQTPKHLITATGQRVTLRCSPRSGDLSVYWYQQSLDQGLQFLIQYYNGEERAKGNILERFSAQQFPDLHSELNLSSLELGDSALYFCASSVDPPAGELFFGEGSRLTVL.

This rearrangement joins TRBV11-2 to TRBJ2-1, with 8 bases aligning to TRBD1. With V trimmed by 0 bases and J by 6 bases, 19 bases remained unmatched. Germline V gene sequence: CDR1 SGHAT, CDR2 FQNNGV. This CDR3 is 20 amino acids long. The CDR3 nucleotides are TGTGCCAGCAGCTTAGATCCGATTTTATACGGACAGGGAAGGTTCAATGAGCAGTTCTTC. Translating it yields CASSLDPILYGQGRFNEQFF.

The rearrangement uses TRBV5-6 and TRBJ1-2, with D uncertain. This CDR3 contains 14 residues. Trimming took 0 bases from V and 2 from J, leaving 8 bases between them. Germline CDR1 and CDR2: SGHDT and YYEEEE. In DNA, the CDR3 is TGTGCCAGCAGCTTGGAAGGAGGCAACTATGGCTACACCTTC. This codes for CASSLEGGNYGYTF.

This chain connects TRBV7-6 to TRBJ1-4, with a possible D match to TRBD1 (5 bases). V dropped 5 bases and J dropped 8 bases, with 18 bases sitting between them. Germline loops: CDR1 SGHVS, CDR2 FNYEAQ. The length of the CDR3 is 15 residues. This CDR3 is CASSAYSGPYEKLFF. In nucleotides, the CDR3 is TGTGCCAGCAGCGCCTACTCGGGGCCCTACGAAAAACTGTTTTTT.

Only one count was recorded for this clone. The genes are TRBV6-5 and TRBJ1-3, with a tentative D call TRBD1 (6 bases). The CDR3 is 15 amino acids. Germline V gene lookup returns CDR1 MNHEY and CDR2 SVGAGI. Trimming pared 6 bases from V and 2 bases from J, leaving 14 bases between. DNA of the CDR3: TGTGCCAGCAGCGCCGCTAGGACAGCTGGAAACACCATATATTTT. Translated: CASSAARTAGNTIYF.

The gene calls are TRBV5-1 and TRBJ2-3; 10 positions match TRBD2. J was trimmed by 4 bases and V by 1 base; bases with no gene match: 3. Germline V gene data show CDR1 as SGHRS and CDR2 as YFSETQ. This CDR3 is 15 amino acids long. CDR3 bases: TGCGCCAGCAGCTTGCCTAGCGGGAGCGCAGATACGCAGTATTTT. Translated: CASSLPSGSADTQYF.

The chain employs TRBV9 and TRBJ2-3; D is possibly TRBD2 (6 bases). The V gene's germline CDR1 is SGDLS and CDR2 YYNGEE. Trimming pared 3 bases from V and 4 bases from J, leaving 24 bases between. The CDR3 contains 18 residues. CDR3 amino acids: CASSGGNRVEVGADTQYF. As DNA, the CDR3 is TGTGCCAGCAGCGGCGGGAATAGAGTGGAGGTAGGAGCAGATACGCAGTATTTT.

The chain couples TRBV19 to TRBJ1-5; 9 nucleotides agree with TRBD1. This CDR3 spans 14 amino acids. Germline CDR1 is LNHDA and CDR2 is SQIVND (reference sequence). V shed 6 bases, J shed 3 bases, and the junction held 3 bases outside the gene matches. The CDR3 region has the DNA TGTGCCAGTAGGGGACAGGGCTACAATCAGCCCCAGCATTTT. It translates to CASRGQGYNQPQHF.

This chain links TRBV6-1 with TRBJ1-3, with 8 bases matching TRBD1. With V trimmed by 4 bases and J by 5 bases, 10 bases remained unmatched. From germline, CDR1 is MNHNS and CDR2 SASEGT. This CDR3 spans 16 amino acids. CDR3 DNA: TGTGCCAGCAGTGTATCAGGGGGCGATCTGAGAAACACCATATATTTT. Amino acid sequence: CASSVSGGDLRNTIYF.

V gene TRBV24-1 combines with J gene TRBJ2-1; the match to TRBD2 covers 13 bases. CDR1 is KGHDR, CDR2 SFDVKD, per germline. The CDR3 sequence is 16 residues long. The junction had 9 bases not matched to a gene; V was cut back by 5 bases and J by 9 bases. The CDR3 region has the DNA TGTGCCACCAGTGGGGCCGGGACTAGCGGGATTAGTGAGCAGTTCTTC. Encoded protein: CATSGAGTSGISEQFF.

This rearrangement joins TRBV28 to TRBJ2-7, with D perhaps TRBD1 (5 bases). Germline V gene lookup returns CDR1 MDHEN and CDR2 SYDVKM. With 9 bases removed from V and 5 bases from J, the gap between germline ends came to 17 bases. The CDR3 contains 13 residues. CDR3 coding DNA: TGTGCCAGAGTAGGGCAGGGAAAGAACGAGCAGTACTTC. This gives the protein CARVGQGKNEQYF.

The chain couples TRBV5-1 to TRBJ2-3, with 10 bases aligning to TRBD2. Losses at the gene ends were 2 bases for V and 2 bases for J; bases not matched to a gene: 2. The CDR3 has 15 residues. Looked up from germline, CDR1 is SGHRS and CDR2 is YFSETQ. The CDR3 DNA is TGCGCCAGCAGCTTACTAGCGGGGAACACAGATACGCAGTATTTT. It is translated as CASSLLAGNTDTQYF.

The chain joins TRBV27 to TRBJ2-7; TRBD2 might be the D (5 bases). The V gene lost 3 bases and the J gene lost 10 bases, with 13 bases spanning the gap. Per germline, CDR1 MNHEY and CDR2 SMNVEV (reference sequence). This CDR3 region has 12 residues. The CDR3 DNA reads TGTGCCAGCAGTTTGGACTTTACTAAACAGTACTTC. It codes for CASSLDFTKQYF.

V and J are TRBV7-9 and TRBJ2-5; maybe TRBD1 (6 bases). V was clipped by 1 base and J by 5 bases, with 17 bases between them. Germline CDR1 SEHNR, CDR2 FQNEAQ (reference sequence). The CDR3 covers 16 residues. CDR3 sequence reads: CASSLGQGTRFETQYF. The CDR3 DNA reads TGTGCCAGCAGCTTAGGCCAGGGGACGAGGTTCGAGACCCAGTACTTC.

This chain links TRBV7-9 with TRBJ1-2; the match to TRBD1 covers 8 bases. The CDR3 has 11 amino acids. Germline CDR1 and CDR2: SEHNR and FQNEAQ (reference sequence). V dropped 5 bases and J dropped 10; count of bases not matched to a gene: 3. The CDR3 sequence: CASSTTGDYTF. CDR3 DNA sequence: TGTGCCAGCAGCACGACAGGGGACTACACCTTC.

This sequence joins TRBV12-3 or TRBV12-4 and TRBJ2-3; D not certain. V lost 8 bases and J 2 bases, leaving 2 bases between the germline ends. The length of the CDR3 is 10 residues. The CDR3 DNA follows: TGTGCCAGCTCCACAGATACGCAGTATTTT. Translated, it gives CASSTDTQYF.

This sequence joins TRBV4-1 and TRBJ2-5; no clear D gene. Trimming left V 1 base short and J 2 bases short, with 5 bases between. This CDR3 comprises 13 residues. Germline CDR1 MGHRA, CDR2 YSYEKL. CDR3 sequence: CASSQGVQETQYF. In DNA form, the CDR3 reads TGCGCCAGCAGCCAAGGGGTACAAGAGACCCAGTACTTC.

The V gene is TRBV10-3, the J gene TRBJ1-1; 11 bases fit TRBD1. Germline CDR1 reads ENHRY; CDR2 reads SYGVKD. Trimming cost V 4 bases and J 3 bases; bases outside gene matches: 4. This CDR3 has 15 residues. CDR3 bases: TGTGCCATCAGTGGGATGGGACAGGGGGACACTGAAGCTTTCTTT. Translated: CAISGMGQGDTEAFF.

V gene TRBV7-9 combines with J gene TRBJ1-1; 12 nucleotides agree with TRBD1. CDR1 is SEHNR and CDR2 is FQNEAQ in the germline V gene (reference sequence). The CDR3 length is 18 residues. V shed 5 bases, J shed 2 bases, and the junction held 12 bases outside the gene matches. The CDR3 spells CASSLGRGQGAGNTEAFF. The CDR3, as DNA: TGTGCCAGCAGCCTAGGCCGGGGACAGGGGGCTGGAAACACTGAAGCTTTCTTT.

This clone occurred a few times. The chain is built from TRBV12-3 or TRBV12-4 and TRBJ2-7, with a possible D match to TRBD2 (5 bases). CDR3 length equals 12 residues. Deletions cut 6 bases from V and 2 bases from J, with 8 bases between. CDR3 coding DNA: TGTGCCAGCAGGTCCGGGACCTACGAGCAGTACTTC. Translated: CASRSGTYEQYF.

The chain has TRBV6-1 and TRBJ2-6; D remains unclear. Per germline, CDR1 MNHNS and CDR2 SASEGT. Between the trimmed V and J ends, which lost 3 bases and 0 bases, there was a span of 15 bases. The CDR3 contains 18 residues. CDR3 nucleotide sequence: TGTGCCAGCAGTGATAATGAGTACAGCTTCTCTGGGGCCAACGTCCTGACTTTC. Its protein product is CASSDNEYSFSGANVLTF.